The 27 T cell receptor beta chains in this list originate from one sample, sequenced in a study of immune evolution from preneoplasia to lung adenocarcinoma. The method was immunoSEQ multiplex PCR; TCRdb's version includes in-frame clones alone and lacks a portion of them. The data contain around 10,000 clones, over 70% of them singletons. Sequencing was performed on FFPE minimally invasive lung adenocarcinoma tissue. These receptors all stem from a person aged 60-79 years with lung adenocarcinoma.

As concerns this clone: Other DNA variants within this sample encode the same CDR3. The CDR3 bases are TGCAGCGTCTATACGGACACCAGCTCCTACGAGCAGTACTTC. Encoded protein: CSVYTDTSSYEQYF. This chain uses TRBV29-1 with TRBJ2-7; tentative D call: TRBD1 (5 bases). Trimming stripped 6 bases from V and 0 bases from J, with 15 bases between. There are 14 residues in the CDR3. CDR1 and CDR2 (germline): SQVTM, ANQGSEA.

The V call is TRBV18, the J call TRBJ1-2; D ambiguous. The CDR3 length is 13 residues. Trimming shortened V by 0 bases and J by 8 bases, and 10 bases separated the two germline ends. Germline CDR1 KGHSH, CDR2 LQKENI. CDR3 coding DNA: TGTGCCAGCTCACCACCGACGGATGTGGGCTACACCTTC. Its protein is CASSPPTDVGYTF.

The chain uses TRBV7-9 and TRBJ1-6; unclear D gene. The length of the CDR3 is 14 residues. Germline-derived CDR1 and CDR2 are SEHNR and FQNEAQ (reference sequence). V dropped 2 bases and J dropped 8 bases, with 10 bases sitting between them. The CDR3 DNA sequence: TGTGCCAGCAGCTTAAGAACATTTGATTCACCCCTCCACTTT. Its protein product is CASSLRTFDSPLHF.

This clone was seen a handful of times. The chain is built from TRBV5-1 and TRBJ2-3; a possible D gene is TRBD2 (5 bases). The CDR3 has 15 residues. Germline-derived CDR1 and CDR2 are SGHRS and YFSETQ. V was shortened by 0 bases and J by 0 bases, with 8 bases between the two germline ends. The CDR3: CASSLGERSTDTQYF. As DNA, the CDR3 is TGCGCCAGCAGCTTGGGGGAGAGAAGCACAGATACGCAGTATTTT.

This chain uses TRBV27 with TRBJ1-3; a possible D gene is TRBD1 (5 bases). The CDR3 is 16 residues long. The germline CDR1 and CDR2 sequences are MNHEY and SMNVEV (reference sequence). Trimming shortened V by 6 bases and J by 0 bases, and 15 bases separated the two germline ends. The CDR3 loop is CASRIPRDLSGNTIYF. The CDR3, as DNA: TGTGCCAGCAGGATCCCCAGGGACCTCTCTGGAAACACCATATATTTT.

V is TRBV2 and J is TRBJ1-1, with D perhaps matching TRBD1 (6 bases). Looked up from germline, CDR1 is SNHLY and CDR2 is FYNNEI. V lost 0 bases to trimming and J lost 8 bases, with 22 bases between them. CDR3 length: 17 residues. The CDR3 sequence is CASSEANRAGARVEAFF. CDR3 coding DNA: TGTGCCAGCAGTGAAGCCAACCGGGCGGGGGCGCGGGTGGAAGCTTTCTTT.

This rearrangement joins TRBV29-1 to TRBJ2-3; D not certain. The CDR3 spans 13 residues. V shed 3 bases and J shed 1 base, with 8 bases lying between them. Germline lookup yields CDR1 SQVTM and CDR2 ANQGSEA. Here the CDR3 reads CSVDGFGTDTQYF. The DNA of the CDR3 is TGCAGCGTTGACGGCTTCGGCACAGATACGCAGTATTTT.

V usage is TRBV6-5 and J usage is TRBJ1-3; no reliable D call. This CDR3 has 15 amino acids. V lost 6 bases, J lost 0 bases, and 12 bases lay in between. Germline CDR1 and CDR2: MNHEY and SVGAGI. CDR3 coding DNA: TGTGCCAGCAGCCCCCCTACGAGCTCTGGAAACACCATATATTTT. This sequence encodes CASSPPTSSGNTIYF.

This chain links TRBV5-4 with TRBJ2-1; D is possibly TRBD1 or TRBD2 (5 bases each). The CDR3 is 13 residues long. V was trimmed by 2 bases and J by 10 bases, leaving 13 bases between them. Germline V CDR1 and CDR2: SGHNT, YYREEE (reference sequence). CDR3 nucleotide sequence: TGTGCCAGCAGCTTTGGAGCCGGGGACGAGCAGTTCTTC. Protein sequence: CASSFGAGDEQFF.

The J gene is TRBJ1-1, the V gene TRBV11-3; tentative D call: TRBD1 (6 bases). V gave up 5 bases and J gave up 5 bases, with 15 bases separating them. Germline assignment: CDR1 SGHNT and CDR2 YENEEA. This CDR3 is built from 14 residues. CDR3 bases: TGTGCCAGCAGCCGGACAGTCGATAGGACTGAAGCTTTCTTT. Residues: CASSRTVDRTEAFF.

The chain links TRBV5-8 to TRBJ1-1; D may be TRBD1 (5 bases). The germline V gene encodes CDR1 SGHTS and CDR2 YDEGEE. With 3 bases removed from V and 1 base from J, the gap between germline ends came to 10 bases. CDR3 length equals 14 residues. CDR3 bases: TGTGCCAGCAGCTCCGGGACGGAGAACACTGAAGCTTTCTTT. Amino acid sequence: CASSSGTENTEAFF.

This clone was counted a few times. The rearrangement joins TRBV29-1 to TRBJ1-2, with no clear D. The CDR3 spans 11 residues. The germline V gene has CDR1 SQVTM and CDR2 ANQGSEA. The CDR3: CPQGRNYGYTF. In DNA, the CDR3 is TGCCCGCAAGGGAGAAACTATGGCTACACCTTC.

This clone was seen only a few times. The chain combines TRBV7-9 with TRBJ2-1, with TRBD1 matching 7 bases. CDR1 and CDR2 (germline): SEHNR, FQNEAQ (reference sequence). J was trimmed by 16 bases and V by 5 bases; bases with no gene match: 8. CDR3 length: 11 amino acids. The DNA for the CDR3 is TGTGCCAGCAGCGCGGACAGGTTCCTTTTCTTC. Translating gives CASSADRFLFF.

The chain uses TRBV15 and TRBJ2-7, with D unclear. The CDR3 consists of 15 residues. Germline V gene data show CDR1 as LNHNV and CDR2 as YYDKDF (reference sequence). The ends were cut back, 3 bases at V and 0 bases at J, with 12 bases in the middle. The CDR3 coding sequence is TGTGCCACCAGCAGGTCCAGGACCACCTCCTACGAGCAGTACTTC. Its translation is CATSRSRTTSYEQYF.

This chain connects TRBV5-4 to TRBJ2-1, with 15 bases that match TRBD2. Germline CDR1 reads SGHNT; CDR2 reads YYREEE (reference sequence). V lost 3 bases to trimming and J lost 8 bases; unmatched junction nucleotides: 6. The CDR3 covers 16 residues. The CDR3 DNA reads TGTGCCAGCAGCTGGGGACTAGCGGGAGGCCGGGATGAGCAGTTCTTC. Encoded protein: CASSWGLAGGRDEQFF.

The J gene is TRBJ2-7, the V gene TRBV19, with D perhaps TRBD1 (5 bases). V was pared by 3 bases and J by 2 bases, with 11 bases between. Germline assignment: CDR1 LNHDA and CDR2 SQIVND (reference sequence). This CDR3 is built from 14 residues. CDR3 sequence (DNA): TGTGCCAGTAGTATGGCGACAGTAGCCTACGAGCAGTACTTC. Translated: CASSMATVAYEQYF. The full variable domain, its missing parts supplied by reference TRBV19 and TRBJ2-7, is DGGITQSPKYLFRKEGQNVTLSCEQNLNHDAMYWYRQDPGQGLRLIYYSQIVNDFQKGDIAEGYSVSREKKESFPLTVTSAQKNPTAFYLCASSMATVAYEQYFGPGTRLTVT.

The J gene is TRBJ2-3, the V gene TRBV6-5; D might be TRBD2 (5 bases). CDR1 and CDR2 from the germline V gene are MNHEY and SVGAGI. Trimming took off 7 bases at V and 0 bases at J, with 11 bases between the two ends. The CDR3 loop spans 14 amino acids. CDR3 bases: TGTGCCAGCACGGGAACATTTAGCACAGATACGCAGTATTTT. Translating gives CASTGTFSTDTQYF.

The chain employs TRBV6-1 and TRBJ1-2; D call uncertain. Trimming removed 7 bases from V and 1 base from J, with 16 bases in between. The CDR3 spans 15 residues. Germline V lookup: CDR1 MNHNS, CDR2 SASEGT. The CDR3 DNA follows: TGTGCCAGCACCCCCCGAATGACGGATAACTATGGCTACACCTTC. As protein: CASTPRMTDNYGYTF.

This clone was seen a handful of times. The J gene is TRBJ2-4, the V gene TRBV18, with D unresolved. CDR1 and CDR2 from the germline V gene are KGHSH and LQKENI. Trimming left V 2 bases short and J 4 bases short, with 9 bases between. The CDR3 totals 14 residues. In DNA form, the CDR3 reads TGTGCCAGCTCACCATTGGACCTAAAAAACATTCAGTACTTC. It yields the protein CASSPLDLKNIQYF.

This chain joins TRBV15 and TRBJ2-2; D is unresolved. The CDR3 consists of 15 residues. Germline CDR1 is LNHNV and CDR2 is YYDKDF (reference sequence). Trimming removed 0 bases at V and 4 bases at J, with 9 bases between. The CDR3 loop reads CATSREGPATGELFF. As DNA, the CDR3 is TGTGCCACCAGCAGAGAAGGACCGGCCACCGGGGAGCTGTTTTTT. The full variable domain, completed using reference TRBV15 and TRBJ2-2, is DAMVIQNPRYQVTQFGKPVTLSCSQTLNHNVMYWYQQKSSQAPKLLFHYYDKDFNNEADTPDNFQSRRPNTSFCFLDIRSPGLGDTAMYLCATSREGPATGELFFGEGSRLTVL.

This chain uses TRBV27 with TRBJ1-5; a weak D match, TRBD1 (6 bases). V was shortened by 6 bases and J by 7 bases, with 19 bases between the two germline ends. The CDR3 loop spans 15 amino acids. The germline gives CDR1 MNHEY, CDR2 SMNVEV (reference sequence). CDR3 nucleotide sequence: TGTGCCAGCAGCCACTCCGGCAGGGGAGGCCAGCCCCAGCATTTT. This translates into CASSHSGRGGQPQHF.

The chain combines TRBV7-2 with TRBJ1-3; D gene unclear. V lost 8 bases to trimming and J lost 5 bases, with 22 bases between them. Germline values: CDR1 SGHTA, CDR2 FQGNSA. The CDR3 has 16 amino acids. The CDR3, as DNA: TGTGCCAGCGGGTACAGACCCCTCGACACACGAAACACCATATATTTT. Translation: CASGYRPLDTRNTIYF.

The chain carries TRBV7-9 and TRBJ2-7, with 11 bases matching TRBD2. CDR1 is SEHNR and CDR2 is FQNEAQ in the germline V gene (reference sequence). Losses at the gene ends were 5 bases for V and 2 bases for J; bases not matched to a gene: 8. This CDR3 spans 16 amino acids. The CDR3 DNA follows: TGTGCCAGCAGCACTTCACTAGCGGGAGTCCCCTACGAGCAGTACTTC. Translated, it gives CASSTSLAGVPYEQYF.

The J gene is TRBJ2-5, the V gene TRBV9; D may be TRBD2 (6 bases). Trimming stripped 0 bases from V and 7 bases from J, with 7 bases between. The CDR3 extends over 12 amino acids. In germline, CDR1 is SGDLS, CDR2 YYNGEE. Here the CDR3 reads CASSVGRGTQYF. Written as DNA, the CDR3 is TGTGCCAGCAGCGTAGGGCGGGGGACCCAGTACTTC.

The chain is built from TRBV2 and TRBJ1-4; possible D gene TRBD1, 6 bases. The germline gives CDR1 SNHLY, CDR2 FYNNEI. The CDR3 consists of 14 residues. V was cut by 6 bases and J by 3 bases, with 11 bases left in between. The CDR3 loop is CASRPGHSNEKLFF. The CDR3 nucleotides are TGTGCCAGCAGACCGGGACACTCTAATGAAAAACTGTTTTTT.

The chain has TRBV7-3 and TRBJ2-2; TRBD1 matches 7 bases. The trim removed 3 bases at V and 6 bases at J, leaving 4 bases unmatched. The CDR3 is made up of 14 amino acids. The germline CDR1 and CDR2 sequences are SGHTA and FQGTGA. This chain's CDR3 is CASSFSGGAGELFF. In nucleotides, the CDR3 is TGTGCCAGCAGCTTTTCAGGGGGTGCCGGGGAGCTGTTTTTT.

CDR3 in amino acids: CASSTGAGEQFF. CDR3 bases: TGTGCCAGTAGCACAGGGGCGGGTGAGCAGTTCTTC. This rearrangement joins TRBV19 to TRBJ2-1; 7 positions match TRBD1. CDR1 and CDR2 from the germline V gene are LNHDA and SQIVND (reference sequence). The ends lost 6 bases at V and 9 bases at J; junction bases unmatched: 5. This CDR3 has 12 amino acids. Variable domain in full (rest from reference TRBV19 and TRBJ2-1): DGGITQSPKYLFRKEGQNVTLSCEQNLNHDAMYWYRQDPGQGLRLIYYSQIVNDFQKGDIAEGYSVSREKKESFPLTVTSAQKNPTAFYLCASSTGAGEQFFGPGTRLTVL.